Following are 19 T cell receptor beta chains from one sample sequenced in a study of cytomegalovirus exposure and HLA in healthy donors (dated by TCRdb to 2017 to 2019). Libraries were constructed by the immunoSEQ multiplex PCR assay. For the multiplex PCR, a mixture combining 60 forward primers for TCR Vbeta segments and 13 reverse primers for TCR Jbeta segments was used. Drawn from immuneACCESS, this table holds only the in-frame rearrangements with V and J called that TCRdb kept. Clones are partly lost; checked studies trace under half to an unresolved V gene and leave the rest unexplained. The sample yields approximately 130,000 clones; 75% were counted once. Together, the top ten hold 3.1% of the sample. Sequencing was performed on PBMCs. Receptors originate from a young man in good health and CMV-seronegative.

Worth noting for this clone: No conserved phenylalanine or tryptophan ends this CDR3, so it is likely a read error. The chain uses TRBV29-1 and TRBJ1-1; TRBD1 is a possible D gene (6 bases). Deletions cut 3 bases from V and 0 bases from J, with 11 bases between. The CDR3 spans 14 residues. CDR1 SQVTM and CDR2 ANQGSEA come from the germline V gene. Written as DNA, the CDR3 is TGCAGCGTTGAGAGGACAGTCATGAACACTGAAGCTTTCGTT. As protein: CSVERTVMNTEAFV.

The chain is built from TRBV30 and TRBJ2-2, with 7 bases aligning to TRBD2. The J segment lost 8 bases and the V segment lost 0 bases, leaving 9 bases of the junction unmatched. This CDR3 contains 15 residues. CDR1 GTSNPN and CDR2 SVGIG come from the germline V gene (reference sequence). The CDR3 sequence: CAWSVIGLVGGELFF. The CDR3 DNA sequence: TGTGCCTGGAGTGTAATCGGACTAGTTGGTGGGGAGCTGTTTTTT.

The genes are TRBV2 and TRBJ1-2; no firm D call. V was shortened by 5 bases and J by 5 bases, with 12 bases between the two germline ends. The CDR3 loop spans 13 amino acids. The germline V gene encodes CDR1 SNHLY and CDR2 FYNNEI. CDR3 nucleotide sequence: TGTGCCAGCAGTACCCGGGGAGAATATGGCTACACCTTC. Encoded protein: CASSTRGEYGYTF. The entire variable domain, with the rest obtained from reference TRBV2 and TRBJ1-2, is as follows: EPEVTQTPSHQVTQMGQEVILRCVPISNHLYFYWYRQILGQKVEFLVSFYNNEISEKSEIFDDQFSVERPDGSNFTLKIRSTKLEDSAMYFCASSTRGEYGYTFGSGTRLTVV.

This rearrangement joins TRBV5-6 to TRBJ1-2; D perhaps matches TRBD1 (5 bases). Trimming left V 1 base short and J 7 bases short, with 11 bases between. The CDR3 covers 13 residues. Per the germline V gene, CDR1 is SGHDT and CDR2 is YYEEEE. The CDR3 bases are TGTGCCAGCAGCTTGAAGGAGGGGCGTGGCTACACCTTC. Amino acid sequence: CASSLKEGRGYTF.

This chain uses TRBV15 with TRBJ2-7; TRBD1 aligns across 9 bases. This CDR3 is 14 amino acids long. After removal of 5 bases from V and 5 bases from J, the junction contained 7 bases not matched to a gene. CDR1 and CDR2 (germline): LNHNV, YYDKDF (reference sequence). The CDR3 DNA sequence: TGTGCCACCAGCCCCGGGACAGGGTACGACGAGCAGTACTTC. As protein: CATSPGTGYDEQYF.

The rearrangement uses TRBV27 and TRBJ2-3, with no clear D. The V gene lost 0 bases and the J gene lost 3 bases, with 4 bases spanning the gap. Germline CDR1 reads MNHEY; CDR2 reads SMNVEV (reference sequence). The CDR3 is made up of 13 amino acids. CDR3 sequence (DNA): TGTGCCAGCAGTTTATCGGAGACAGATACGCAGTATTTT. Amino acid sequence: CASSLSETDTQYF.

This rearrangement joins TRBV27 to TRBJ2-1; D is perhaps TRBD1 (5 bases). The CDR3 loop spans 14 amino acids. Germline CDR1 is MNHEY and CDR2 is SMNVEV (reference sequence). Trimming took 5 bases from V and 3 from J, leaving 11 bases between them. CDR3: CASSRQTVYNEQFF. For the CDR3, the DNA is TGTGCCAGCAGTAGGCAGACAGTCTACAATGAGCAGTTCTTC.

In regard to this clone: This CDR3 is also generated by other DNA sequences in the sample. This rearrangement joins TRBV6-4 to TRBJ2-3; a possible D gene is TRBD2 (7 bases). This CDR3 contains 15 residues. V gave up 3 bases and J gave up 0 bases, with 10 bases separating them. Germline CDR1 reads MRHNA; CDR2 reads SNTAGT. CDR3 nucleotide sequence: TGTGCCAGCAGTGAGGGGGGGGCCAGCACAGATACGCAGTATTTT. It yields the protein CASSEGGASTDTQYF.

This rearrangement joins TRBV6-5 to TRBJ2-1; 7 bases line up with TRBD2. The CDR3 has 16 residues. Trimming cost V 4 bases and J 6 bases; bases outside gene matches: 12. The germline V gene encodes CDR1 MNHEY and CDR2 SVGAGI. CDR3 sequence (DNA): TGTGCCAGCAGTTCGGTGGGGGGAGGGCGGGGCAATGAGCAGTTCTTC. This translates into CASSSVGGGRGNEQFF.

Written as DNA, the CDR3 is TGTGCCAGCAGCCCCGGGGGTACGCAGTATTTT. Its protein is CASSPGGTQYF. J is TRBJ2-3 and V is TRBV7-9; tentative D call: TRBD2 (6 bases). Germline loops: CDR1 SEHNR, CDR2 FQNEAQ (reference sequence). The CDR3 length is 11 residues. Trimming removed 5 bases at V and 8 bases at J, with 8 bases between.

The rearrangement uses TRBV6-5 and TRBJ1-5; TRBD1 is a possible D gene (6 bases). In germline, CDR1 is MNHEY, CDR2 SVGAGI. There are 13 residues in the CDR3. V shed 8 bases and J shed 5 bases, with 13 bases lying between them. Here the CDR3 reads CASGRGLDQPQHF. In nucleotides, the CDR3 is TGTGCCAGCGGCAGGGGTTTAGATCAGCCCCAGCATTTT.

CDR3 bases: TGTGCCAGCCTTAATTGGGGCTCGGACACTGAAGCTTTCTTT. Translated: CASLNWGSDTEAFF. V is TRBV27 and J is TRBJ1-1; possibly TRBD1 for D (5 bases). The CDR3 has 14 residues. Per germline, CDR1 MNHEY and CDR2 SMNVEV (reference sequence). V dropped 8 bases and J dropped 3 bases, with 16 bases sitting between them.

V and J are TRBV21-1 and TRBJ1-1; the D call of TRBD1 is as the table states it, not checked on the DNA. TRBV21-1 represents a pseudogene. This CDR3 spans 14 amino acids. The DNA of the CDR3 is TGTGCCAGCAGCTCGACAGGGCTATTCACTGAAGCTTTCTTT. This translates into CASSSTGLFTEAFF.

This rearrangement joins TRBV29-1 to TRBJ2-7; D is uncertain. Deletions cut 7 bases from V and 6 bases from J, with 13 bases between. Looked up from germline, CDR1 is SQVTM and CDR2 is ANQGSEA. The CDR3 extends over 11 amino acids. The CDR3 nucleotides are TGCAGCGCTACAGAGTATGGCGAGCAGTACTTC. This encodes CSATEYGEQYF.

The CDR3 region is CASSKREAPRDNEQFF. In nucleotides, the CDR3 is TGTGCCAGTAGTAAGCGGGAGGCCCCGAGGGACAATGAGCAGTTCTTC. The chain is built from TRBV19 and TRBJ2-1, with 9 positions matching TRBD2. With 4 bases clipped from V and 5 bases from J, the junction kept 9 bases outside the gene matches. This CDR3 contains 16 residues. Looked up from germline, CDR1 is LNHDA and CDR2 is SQIVND (reference sequence).

This clone has just a few counts. The chain has TRBV7-2 and TRBJ2-3; the match to TRBD2 covers 9 bases. CDR3 length: 15 residues. Trimming removed 2 bases from V and 4 bases from J; junction bases left unmatched: 4. The V gene's germline CDR1 is SGHTA and CDR2 FQGNSA. The DNA for the CDR3 is TGTGCCAGCAGCTTACAGGCGGGAGGGCCAGATACGCAGTATTTT. Encoded protein: CASSLQAGGPDTQYF.

This clone was recorded a few times. V usage is TRBV5-4 and J usage is TRBJ1-1; tentative D call: TRBD1 (6 bases). V dropped 2 bases and J dropped 1 base, with 15 bases sitting between them. From germline, CDR1 is SGHNT and CDR2 YYREEE (reference sequence). This CDR3 has 16 amino acids. The CDR3 loop is CASSLGRGRGNTEAFF. The CDR3 nucleotides read TGTGCCAGCAGCTTAGGCAGGGGTCGCGGGAACACTGAAGCTTTCTTT.

This clone was counted between two and nine times. This chain joins TRBV7-2 and TRBJ1-6; D is unclear. The CDR3 covers 16 residues. CDR1 is SGHTA, CDR2 FQGNSA, per germline. Trimming stripped 5 bases from V and 9 bases from J, with 20 bases between. The CDR3, as DNA: TGTGCCAGCAGCCGTACCCATCTTACTACCACTTCACCCCTCCACTTT. The encoded protein is CASSRTHLTTTSPLHF.

This clone has a handful of counts. This chain connects TRBV29-1 to TRBJ1-2, with TRBD1 matching over 10 bases. Germline lookup yields CDR1 SQVTM and CDR2 ANQGSEA. The CDR3 extends over 14 amino acids. Unmatched junction bases numbered 9, after V lost 6 bases and J lost 5 bases. The CDR3 sequence is CSVEQPGQGYGYTF. DNA for the CDR3: TGCAGCGTGGAACAACCGGGACAGGGGTATGGCTACACCTTC.